The next 4 T cell receptor beta chains were all read from a single sample in a study of T cell responses to AZD1222 COVID-19 vaccine. Clones were read by immunoSEQ multiplex PCR, and TCRdb kept only the in-frame ones, dropping some. The data hold over 100,000 clones, with 84% observed a single time. Material: peripheral blood, obtained on day 0 of AZD1222 vaccination. The source of these receptors is an adult in good health.

The chain employs TRBV5-4 and TRBJ2-3, with D unclear. Germline loops: CDR1 SGHNT, CDR2 YYREEE (reference sequence). Trimming pared 2 bases from V and 5 bases from J, leaving 9 bases between. There are 13 residues in the CDR3. CDR3 protein: CASSLKQIDTQYF. DNA for the CDR3: TGTGCCAGCAGCTTAAAGCAAATAGATACGCAGTATTTT.

This sequence joins TRBV19 and TRBJ1-5; 12 bases line up with TRBD1. Germline V gene sequence: CDR1 LNHDA, CDR2 SQIVND (reference sequence). V dropped 3 bases and J dropped 9; count of bases not matched to a gene: 12. This CDR3 contains 17 residues. This CDR3 reads CASSMTGTGGTVRPQHF. In nucleotides, the CDR3 is TGTGCCAGTAGTATGACCGGGACAGGGGGCACAGTACGGCCCCAGCATTTT.

The rearrangement uses TRBV24-1 and TRBJ1-1; D unclear. The germline V gene encodes CDR1 KGHDR and CDR2 SFDVKD. The V end lost 5 bases, the J end lost 1 base, and 10 bases lay between the germline ends. The CDR3 is 14 amino acids. CDR3 protein: CATSVGSGNTEAFF. DNA of the CDR3: TGTGCCACCAGTGTCGGGAGCGGGAACACTGAAGCTTTCTTT.

This clone has a single count. The V call is TRBV18, the J call TRBJ1-2; D is possibly TRBD1 (5 bases). The germline V gene has CDR1 KGHSH and CDR2 LQKENI. This CDR3 has 13 residues. The V end lost 4 bases, the J end lost 8 bases, and 14 bases lay between the germline ends. CDR3 sequence reads: CASSLKGEAGYTF. DNA of the CDR3: TGTGCCAGCTCACTAAAAGGGGAGGCAGGCTACACCTTC.